This TCR beta chain came from a study of blood T cell repertoires in COVID-19. Study in general: Collection of acute and convalescent COVID-19 samples took place in the United States, Italy and Spain. T cells, B-cell-depleted T cells, or PBMCs provided the cDNA or gDNA that served as material.

Source study methods: How many nucleated cells were present was estimated from reference gene primer amplification. Produced via immunoSEQ multiplex PCR; TCRdb's table is partial and in-frame only. V and J calls and clone size are copied from that table; D and trimming were computed from the DNA. The sample lists 150,000 to 200,000 clones, about 85% occurring once. Germline V gene sequence: CDR1 SEHNR, CDR2 FQNEAQ (reference sequence). The CDR3 is made up of 18 amino acids. Trimming took 5 bases from V and 0 from J; bases not matched to a gene: 12. Sequenced input: peripheral blood. The sequence came from a man aged 55 to 70 with active or convalescent COVID-19. The V and J genes are TRBV7-9 and TRBJ1-2; 10 nucleotides align to TRBD1. The CDR3 protein is CASSVPPGQGLSNYGYTF. The CDR3 DNA reads as TGTGCCAGCAGCGTTCCCCCGGGACAGGGGCTATCTAACTATGGCTACACCTTC.